This T cell receptor (beta chain) is drawn from a study of shared clonotypes between healthy human individuals. At the level of the study: Participating donors consisted of a couple of women and a few men aged 18 to 49.

Unsorted PBMC replicate PCRs used around 310 ng DNA, around 28,000 T cell genomes. Unsorted PBMCs provided DNA that was sequenced on ten immunoSEQ deep assay plates. Clones were read by immunoSEQ multiplex PCR, and TCRdb kept only the in-frame ones, dropping some. Of about 490,000 clones in the sample, over 60% are singletons; the top ten hold roughly 13%. V lost 4 bases to trimming and J lost 3 bases, with 9 bases between them. This CDR3 comprises 13 residues. The germline V gene encodes CDR1 MNHNS and CDR2 SASEGT. The source is a woman between 35 and 50 years old in good health. Some clones in this sample may be carry-over from other donors' samples. The chain is built from TRBV6-1 and TRBJ1-1; D unclear. The sample comprised PBMCs. CDR3 sequence: CASSARSDTEAFF. CDR3 nucleotide sequence: TGTGCCAGCAGTGCCCGTTCGGACACTGAAGCTTTCTTT.